This T cell receptor beta chain was identified during a study of type 1 regulatory T cells. Study information: T-allo10 is an in vitro-generated, Tr1-enriched CD4 T cell product specific for alloantigen.

Study results and limitations: Compared with non-Tr1 cells, Tr1 cells showed a narrower TCR repertoire.

This clonotype was detected a few times. What it binds is not known. TCRdb re-derived calls from the reads in MiXCR, one entry per CDR3 protein. The top ten clones hold about 2% of a sample with 60,000 to 70,000 distinct CDR3 sequences, around 49% of them seen once. CDR1 SGHNT and CDR2 YYREEE come from the germline V gene (reference sequence). The CDR3 runs 15 residues. V dropped 3 bases and J dropped 3 bases, with 13 bases sitting between them. This chain joins TRBV5-4 and TRBJ2-1, with D unresolved. Sequenced material: cultured non-Tr1 T cells, either the whole culture or a sorted T cell fraction (not recorded which). This clonotype originated in a human donor in good health. The CDR3 region is CASSYSASSYNEQFF. CDR3 DNA sequence: TGTGCCAGCAGCTACTCTGCTTCGAGCTACAATGAGCAGTTCTTC.